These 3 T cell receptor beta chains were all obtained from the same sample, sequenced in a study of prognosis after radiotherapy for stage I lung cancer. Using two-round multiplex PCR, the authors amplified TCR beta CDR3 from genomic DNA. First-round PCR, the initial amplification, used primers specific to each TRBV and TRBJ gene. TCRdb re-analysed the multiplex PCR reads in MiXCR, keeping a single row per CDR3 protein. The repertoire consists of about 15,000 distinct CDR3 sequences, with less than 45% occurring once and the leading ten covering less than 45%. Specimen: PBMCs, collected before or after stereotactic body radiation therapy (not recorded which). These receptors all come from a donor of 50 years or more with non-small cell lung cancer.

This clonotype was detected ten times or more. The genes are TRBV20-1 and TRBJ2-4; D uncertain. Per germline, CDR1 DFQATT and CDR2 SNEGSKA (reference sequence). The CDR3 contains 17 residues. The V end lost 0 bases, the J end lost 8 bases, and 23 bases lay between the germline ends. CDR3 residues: CSARDLRLTVSSDIQYF. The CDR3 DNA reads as TGCAGTGCTAGAGACCTCAGGCTGACGGTCTCCTCGGACATTCAGTACTTC.

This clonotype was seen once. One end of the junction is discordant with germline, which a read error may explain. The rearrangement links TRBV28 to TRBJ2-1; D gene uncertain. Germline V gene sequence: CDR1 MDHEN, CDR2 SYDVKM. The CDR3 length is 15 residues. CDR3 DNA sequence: TGTACCAGTTATCGGGCCTTGACCTGGAACAATGAGCAGTTCTTC. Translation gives CTSYRALTWNNEQFF.

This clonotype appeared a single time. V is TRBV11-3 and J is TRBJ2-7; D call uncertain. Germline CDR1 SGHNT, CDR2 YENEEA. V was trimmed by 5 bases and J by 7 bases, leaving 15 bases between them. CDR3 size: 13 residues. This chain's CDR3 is CASSPRIAREQYF. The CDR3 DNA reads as TGTGCCAGCAGCCCACGCATTGCCCGAGAGCAGTACTTC.